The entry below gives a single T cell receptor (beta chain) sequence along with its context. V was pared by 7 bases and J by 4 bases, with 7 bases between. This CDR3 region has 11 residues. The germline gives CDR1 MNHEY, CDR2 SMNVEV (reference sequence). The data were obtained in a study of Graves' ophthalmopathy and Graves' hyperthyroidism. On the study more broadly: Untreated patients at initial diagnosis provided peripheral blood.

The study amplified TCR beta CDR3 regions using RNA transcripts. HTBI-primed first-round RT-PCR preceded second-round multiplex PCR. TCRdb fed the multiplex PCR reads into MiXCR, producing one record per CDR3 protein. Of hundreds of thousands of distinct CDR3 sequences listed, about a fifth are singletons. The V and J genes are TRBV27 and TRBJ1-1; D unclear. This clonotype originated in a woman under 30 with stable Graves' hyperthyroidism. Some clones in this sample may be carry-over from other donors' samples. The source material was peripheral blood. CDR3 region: CASTTGTEAFF. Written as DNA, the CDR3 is TGTGCCAGCACGACGGGCACTGAAGCTTTCTTT.